This entry concerns a single T cell receptor (beta chain). Its antigen remains unidentified. The PCR contained 60 Vbeta and 13 Jbeta primers. The data were produced by immunoSEQ multiplex PCR, yet TCRdb's version contains in-frame clones alone and is incomplete. The top ten hold approximately 1.2% of the sample, which has about 170,000 clones, approximately 80% seen once. These data belong to a study of cytomegalovirus exposure and HLA in healthy donors. As for the study in general: An earlier analysis found under 130 million unique TCR beta sequences from approximately 190 million T cells.

Findings and limits, study-wide: Segments of the TCR beta V type were, in most cases, productive about 87% or about 30% of the time in an earlier analysis. Cytomegalovirus association was listed for 170 or so TCR beta chains. Rarity marked most TCR sequences, yet some public TCRs occurred in many donors.

Germline lookup yields CDR1 SGHDT and CDR2 YYEEEE. Trimming removed 1 base from V and 0 bases from J, with 8 bases in between. This CDR3 spans 14 amino acids. This TCR was recovered from a boy aged 2 to 10 in good health and CMV-seronegative. The V call is TRBV5-6, the J call TRBJ2-7; tentative D call: TRBD1 (6 bases). Input material: PBMCs. This CDR3 reads CASSLNRVSYEQYF. The CDR3 nucleotides read TGTGCCAGCAGCTTGAACAGGGTCTCCTACGAGCAGTACTTC. The full variable domain, completed using reference TRBV5-6 and TRBJ2-7, is DAGVTQSPTHLIKTRGQQVTLRCSPKSGHDTVSWYQQALGQGPQFIFQYYEEEERQRGNFPDRFSGHQFPNYSSELNVNALLLGDSALYLCASSLNRVSYEQYFGPGTRLTVT.